What follows is one T cell receptor (beta chain) and its context. Its antigen is still unknown. This sample stems from a study of breast tumors, draining lymph nodes, adjacent tissues. The V gene lost 0 bases and the J gene lost 2 bases, with 8 bases spanning the gap. Germline V gene sequence: CDR1 ENHRY, CDR2 SYGVKD. This CDR3 spans 15 amino acids. Axillary draining lymph nodes of breast cancer patients supplied the node samples. General study results and limits: Tumor and nontumor repertoires were significantly more similar in luminal-like than in basal-like breast cancer. Tumor T cell lymph node origin was a supported hypothesis, not proven.

TCRdb re-called the multiplex PCR reads with MiXCR, one entry per CDR3 protein. The table lists around 140,000 distinct CDR3 sequences, 32% of them singletons. The chain is built from TRBV10-3 and TRBJ1-5; possible D gene TRBD1, 5 bases. The specimen was axillary lymph node tissue. This receptor was identified in a female donor with breast cancer. Some clones in this sample may be carry-over from other donors' samples. The CDR3: CAISESQGGNQPQHF. Written as DNA, the CDR3 is TGTGCCATCAGTGAGTCTCAGGGAGGCAATCAGCCCCAGCATTTT.